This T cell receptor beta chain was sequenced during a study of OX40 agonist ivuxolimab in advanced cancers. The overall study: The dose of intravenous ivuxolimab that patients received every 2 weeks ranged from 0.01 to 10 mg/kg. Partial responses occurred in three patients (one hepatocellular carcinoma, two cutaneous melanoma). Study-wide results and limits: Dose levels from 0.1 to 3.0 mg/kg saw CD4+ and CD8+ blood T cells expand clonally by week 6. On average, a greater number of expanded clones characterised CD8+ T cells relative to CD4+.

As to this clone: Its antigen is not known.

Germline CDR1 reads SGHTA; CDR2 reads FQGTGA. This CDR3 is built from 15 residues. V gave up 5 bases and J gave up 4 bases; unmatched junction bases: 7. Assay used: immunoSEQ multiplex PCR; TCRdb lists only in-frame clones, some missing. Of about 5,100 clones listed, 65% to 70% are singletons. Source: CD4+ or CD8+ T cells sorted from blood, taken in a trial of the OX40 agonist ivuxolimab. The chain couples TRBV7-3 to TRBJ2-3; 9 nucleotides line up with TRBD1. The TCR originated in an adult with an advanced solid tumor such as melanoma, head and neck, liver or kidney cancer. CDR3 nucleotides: TGTGCCAGCAGCAACACAGGGGGCAGGTCAGATACGCAGTATTTT. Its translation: CASSNTGGRSDTQYF.